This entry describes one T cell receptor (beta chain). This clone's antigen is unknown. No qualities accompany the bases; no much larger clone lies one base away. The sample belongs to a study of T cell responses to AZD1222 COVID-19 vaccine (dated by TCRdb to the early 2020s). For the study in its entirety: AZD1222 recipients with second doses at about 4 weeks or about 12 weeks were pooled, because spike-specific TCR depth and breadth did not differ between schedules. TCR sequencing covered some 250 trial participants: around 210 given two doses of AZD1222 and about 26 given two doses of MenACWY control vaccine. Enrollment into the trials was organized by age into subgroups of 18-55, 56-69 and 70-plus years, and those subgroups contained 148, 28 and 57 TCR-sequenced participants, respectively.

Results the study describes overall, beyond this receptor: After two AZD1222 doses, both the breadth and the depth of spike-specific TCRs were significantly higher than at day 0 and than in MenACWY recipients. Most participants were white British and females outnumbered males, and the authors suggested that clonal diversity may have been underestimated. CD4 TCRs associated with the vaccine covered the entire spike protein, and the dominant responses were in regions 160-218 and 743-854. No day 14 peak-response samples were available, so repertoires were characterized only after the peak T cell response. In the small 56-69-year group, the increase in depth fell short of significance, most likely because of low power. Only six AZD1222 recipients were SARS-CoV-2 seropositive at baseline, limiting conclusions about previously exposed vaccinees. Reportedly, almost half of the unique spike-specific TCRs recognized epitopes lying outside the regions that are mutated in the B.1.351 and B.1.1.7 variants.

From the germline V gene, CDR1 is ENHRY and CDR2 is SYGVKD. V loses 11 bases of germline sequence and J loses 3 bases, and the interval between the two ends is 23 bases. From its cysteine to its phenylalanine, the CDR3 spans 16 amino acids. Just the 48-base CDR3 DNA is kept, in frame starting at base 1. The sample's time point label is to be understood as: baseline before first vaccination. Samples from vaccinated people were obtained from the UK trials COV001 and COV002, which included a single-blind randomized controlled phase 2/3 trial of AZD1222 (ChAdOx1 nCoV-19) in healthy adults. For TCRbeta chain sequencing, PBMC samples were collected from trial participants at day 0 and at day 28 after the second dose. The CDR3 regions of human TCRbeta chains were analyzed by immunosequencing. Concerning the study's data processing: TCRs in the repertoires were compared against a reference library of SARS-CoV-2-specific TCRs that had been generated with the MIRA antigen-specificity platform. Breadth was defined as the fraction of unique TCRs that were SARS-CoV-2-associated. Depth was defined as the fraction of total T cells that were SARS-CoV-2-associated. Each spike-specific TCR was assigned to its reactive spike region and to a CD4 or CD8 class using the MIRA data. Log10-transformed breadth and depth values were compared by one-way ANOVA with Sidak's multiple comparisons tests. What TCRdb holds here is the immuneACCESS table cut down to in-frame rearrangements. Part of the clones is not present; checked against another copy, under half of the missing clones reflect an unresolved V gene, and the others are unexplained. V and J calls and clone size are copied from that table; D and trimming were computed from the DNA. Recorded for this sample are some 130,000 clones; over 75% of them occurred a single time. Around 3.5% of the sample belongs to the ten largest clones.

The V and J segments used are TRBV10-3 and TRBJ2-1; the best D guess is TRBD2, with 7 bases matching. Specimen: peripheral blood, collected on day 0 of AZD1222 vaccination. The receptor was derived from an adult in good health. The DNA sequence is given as TGTGCCTCAGGGGATGGGGACCTAGCGGACTACAATGAGCAGTTCTTC. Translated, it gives CASGDGDLADYNEQFF.